In this sample, the clone carrying this TCR beta chain turned up a few times. The antigen is undetermined. The extraction recovered at least 5.5 micrograms of total RNA per sample. This specimen comes from a study of blood T cells in healthy people across ages. Points from the study as a whole: PBMCs were not sorted, which prevented a conclusive comparison of naive versus antigen-experienced cells. Age advanced and TCR beta diversity per million T cells fell, roughly linearly.

The authors ran a second PCR of roughly 6 to 11 cycles using a sample-barcoded 5' primer and a J-beta primer mix. With 12 random nucleotides, a template-switch adaptor tagged each individual cDNA molecule. TCRdb re-called the 5' RACE reads through MiXCR, storing one row per CDR3 protein. The sample lists roughly 2 million distinct CDR3 sequences, 49% occurring once. There are 17 residues in the CDR3. Trimming stripped 3 bases from V and 0 bases from J, with 15 bases between. The specimen was blood. This chain uses TRBV12-3 or TRBV12-4 with TRBJ2-1; D not resolved. The receptor was derived from a woman in her thirties or forties in good health. The CDR3 DNA reads TGTGCCAGCAGTTTCGAATTACAGCAACCCTCCTACAATGAGCAGTTCTTC. Protein: CASSFELQQPSYNEQFF.